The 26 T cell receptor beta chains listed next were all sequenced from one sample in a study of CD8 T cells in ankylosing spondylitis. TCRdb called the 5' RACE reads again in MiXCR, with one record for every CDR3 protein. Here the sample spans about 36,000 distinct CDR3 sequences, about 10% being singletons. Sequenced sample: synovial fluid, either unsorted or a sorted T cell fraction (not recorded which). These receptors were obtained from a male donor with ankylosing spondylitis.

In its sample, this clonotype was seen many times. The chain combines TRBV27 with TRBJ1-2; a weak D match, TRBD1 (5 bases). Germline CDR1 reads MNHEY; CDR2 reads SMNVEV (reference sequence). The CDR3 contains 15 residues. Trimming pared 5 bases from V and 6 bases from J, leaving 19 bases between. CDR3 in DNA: TGTGCCAGCAGTCACGGACAAGCCTTGATACATGGCTACACCTTC. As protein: CASSHGQALIHGYTF.

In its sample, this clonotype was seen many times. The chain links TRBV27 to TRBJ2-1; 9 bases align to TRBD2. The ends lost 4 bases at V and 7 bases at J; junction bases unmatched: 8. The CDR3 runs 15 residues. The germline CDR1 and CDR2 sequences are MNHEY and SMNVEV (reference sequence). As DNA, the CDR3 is TGTGCCAGCAGTTCCCTAGCGGGGAAAGGAAATGAGCAGTTCTTC. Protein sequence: CASSSLAGKGNEQFF.

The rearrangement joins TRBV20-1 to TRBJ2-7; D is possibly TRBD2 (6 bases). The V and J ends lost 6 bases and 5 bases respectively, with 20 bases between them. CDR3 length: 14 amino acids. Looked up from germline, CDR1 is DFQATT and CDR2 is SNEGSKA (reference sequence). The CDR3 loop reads CSAAQGAGHHEQYF. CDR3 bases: TGCAGTGCCGCCCAGGGAGCGGGCCACCACGAGCAGTACTTC.

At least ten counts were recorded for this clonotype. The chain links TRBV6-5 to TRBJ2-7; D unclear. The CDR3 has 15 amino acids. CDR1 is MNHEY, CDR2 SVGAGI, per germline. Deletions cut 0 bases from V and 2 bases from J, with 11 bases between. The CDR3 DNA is TGTGCCAGCAGTTACTCGATTCCGACACCCTACGAGCAGTACTTC. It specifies CASSYSIPTPYEQYF.

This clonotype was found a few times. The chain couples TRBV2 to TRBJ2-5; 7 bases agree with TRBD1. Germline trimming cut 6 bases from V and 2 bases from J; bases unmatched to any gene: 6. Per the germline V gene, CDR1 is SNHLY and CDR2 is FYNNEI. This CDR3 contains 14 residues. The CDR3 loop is CASRRQGIQETQYF. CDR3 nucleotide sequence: TGTGCCAGCAGAAGACAGGGTATTCAAGAGACCCAGTACTTC.

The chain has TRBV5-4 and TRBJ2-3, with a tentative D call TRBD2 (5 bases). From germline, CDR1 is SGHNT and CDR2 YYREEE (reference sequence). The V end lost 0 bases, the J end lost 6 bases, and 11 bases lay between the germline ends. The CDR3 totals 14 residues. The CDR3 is CASSLDPSSDTQYF. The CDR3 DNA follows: TGTGCCAGCAGCTTGGATCCTAGCAGCGATACGCAGTATTTT.

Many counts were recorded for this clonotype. The CDR3 DNA is TGTGCCAGCAGCTTGGGACAGGGCATCTACGAGCAGTACTTC. It encodes CASSLGQGIYEQYF. This chain uses TRBV7-9 with TRBJ2-7; TRBD1 aligns across 9 bases. The germline gives CDR1 SEHNR, CDR2 FQNEAQ (reference sequence). CDR3 length: 14 residues. The V segment lost 3 bases and the J segment 3 bases; nucleotides outside the gene matches: 3.

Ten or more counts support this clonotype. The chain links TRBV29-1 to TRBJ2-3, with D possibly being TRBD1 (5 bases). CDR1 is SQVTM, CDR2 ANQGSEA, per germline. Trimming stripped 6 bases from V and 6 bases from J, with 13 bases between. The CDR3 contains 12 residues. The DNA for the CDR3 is TGCAGCGTGAATGTACAGGCGGATACGCAGTATTTT. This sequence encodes CSVNVQADTQYF.

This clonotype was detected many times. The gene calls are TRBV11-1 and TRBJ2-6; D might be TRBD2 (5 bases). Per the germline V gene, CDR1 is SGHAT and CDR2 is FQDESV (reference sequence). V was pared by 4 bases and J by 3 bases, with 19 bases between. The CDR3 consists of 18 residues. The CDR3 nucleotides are TGTGCCAGCAGCTCAGAGTTAACGTGGGCGGGTGGGGCCAACGTCCTGACTTTC. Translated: CASSSELTWAGGANVLTF.

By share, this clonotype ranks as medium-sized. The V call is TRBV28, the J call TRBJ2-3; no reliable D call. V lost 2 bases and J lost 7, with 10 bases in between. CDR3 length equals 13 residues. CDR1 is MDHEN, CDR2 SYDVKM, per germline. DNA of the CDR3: TGTGCCAGCAGTTTAATCCCCGAACATACGCAGTATTTT. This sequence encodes CASSLIPEHTQYF.

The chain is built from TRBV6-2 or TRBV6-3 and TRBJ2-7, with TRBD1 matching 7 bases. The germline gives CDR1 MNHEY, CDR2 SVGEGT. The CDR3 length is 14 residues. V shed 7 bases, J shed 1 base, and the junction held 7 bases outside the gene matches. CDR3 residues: CASTFDRASYEQYF. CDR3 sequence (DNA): TGTGCCAGCACCTTCGACAGGGCTTCCTACGAGCAGTACTTC.

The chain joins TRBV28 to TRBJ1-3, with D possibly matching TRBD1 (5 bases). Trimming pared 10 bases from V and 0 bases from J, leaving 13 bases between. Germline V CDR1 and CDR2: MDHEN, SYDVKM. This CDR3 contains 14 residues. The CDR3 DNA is TGTGCCACCCGGGTGGACACCTCTGGAAACACCATATATTTT. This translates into CATRVDTSGNTIYF.

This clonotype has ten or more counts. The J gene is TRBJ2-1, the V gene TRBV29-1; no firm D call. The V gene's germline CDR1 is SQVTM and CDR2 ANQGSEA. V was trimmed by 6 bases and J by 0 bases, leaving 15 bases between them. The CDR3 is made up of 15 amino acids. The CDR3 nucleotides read TGCAGCGTCCCCACGGGTCCGAGCTCCTACAATGAGCAGTTCTTC. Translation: CSVPTGPSSYNEQFF.

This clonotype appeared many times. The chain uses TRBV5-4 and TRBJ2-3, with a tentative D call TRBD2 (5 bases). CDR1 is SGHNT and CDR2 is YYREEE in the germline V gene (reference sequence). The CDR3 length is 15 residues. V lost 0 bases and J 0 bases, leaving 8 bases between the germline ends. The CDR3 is CASSLGTFSTDTQYF. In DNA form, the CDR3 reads TGTGCCAGCAGCTTGGGGACTTTTAGCACAGATACGCAGTATTTT.

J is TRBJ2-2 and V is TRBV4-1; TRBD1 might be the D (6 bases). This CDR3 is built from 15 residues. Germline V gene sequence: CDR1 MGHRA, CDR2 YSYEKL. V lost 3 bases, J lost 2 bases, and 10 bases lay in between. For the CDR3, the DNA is TGCGCCAGCAGCCAGGAGGACAGCAACACCGGGGAGCTGTTTTTT. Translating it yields CASSQEDSNTGELFF.

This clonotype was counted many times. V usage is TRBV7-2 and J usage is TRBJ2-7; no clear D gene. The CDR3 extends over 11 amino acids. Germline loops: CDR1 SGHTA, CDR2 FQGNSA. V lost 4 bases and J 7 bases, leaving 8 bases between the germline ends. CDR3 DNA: TGTGCCAGCAGCTCGGGCTGGGAGCAGTACTTC. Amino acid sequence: CASSSGWEQYF.

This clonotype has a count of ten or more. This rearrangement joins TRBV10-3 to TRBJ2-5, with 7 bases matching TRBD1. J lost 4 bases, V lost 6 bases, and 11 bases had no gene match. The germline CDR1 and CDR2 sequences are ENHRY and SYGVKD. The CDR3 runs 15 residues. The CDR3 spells CAIRPGQAPRETQYF. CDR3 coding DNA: TGTGCCATCAGGCCTGGACAGGCCCCTCGAGAGACCCAGTACTTC.

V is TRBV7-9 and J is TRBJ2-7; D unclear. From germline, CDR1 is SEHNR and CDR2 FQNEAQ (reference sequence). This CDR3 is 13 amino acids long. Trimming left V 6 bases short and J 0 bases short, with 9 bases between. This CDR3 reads CASSSQVSYEQYF. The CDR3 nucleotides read TGTGCCAGCAGTTCCCAAGTCTCCTACGAGCAGTACTTC.

CDR3 loop: CASSELGSLAPQHF. CDR3 coding DNA: TGTGCCAGCAGTGAACTCGGCAGCCTGGCGCCCCAGCATTTT. The chain employs TRBV2 and TRBJ1-5; no definite D call. The CDR3 runs 14 residues. Trimming left V 2 bases short and J 9 bases short, with 14 bases between. In germline, CDR1 is SNHLY, CDR2 FYNNEI. The complete variable domain, with remaining parts taken from reference TRBV2 and TRBJ1-5, reads EPEVTQTPSHQVTQMGQEVILRCVPISNHLYFYWYRQILGQKVEFLVSFYNNEISEKSEIFDDQFSVERPDGSNFTLKIRSTKLEDSAMYFCASSELGSLAPQHFGDGTRLSIL.

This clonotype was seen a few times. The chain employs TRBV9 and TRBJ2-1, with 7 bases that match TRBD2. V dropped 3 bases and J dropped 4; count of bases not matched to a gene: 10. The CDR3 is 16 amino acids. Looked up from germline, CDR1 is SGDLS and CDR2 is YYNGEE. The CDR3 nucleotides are TGTGCCAGCAGCGAGGAGGGGAGGGGACCGTACAATGAGCAGTTCTTC. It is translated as CASSEEGRGPYNEQFF. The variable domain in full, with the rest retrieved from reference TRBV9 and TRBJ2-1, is DSGVTQTPKHLITATGQRVTLRCSPRSGDLSVYWYQQSLDQGLQFLIQYYNGEERAKGNILERFSAQQFPDLHSELNLSSLELGDSALYFCASSEEGRGPYNEQFFGPGTRLTVL.

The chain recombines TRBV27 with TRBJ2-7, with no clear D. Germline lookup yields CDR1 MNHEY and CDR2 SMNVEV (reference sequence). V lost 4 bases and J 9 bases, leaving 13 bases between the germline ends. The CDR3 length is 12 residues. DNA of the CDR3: TGTGCCAGCAGTTGGGTGGGCGATGGGCAGTACTTC. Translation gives CASSWVGDGQYF.

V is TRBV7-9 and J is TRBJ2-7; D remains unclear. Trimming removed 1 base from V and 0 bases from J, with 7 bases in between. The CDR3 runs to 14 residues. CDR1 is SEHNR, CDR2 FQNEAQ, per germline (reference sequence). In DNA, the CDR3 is TGTGCCAGCAGCTTAGAGAACCCCTCCTACGAGCAGTACTTC. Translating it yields CASSLENPSYEQYF.

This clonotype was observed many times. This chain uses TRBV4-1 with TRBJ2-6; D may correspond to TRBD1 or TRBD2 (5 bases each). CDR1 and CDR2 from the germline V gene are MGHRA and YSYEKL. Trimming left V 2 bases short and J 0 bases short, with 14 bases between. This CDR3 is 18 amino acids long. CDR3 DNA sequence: TGCGCCAGCAGCCAAAAACCGGGACGGTACTCTGGGGCCAACGTCCTGACTTTC. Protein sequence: CASSQKPGRYSGANVLTF.

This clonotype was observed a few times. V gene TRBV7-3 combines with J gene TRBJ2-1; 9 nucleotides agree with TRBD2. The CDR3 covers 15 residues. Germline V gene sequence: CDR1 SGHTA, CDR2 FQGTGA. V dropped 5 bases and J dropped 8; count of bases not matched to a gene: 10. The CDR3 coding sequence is TGTGCCAGCAGCCCCGTGGTAGCGGGAGTGGATGAGCAGTTCTTC. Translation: CASSPVVAGVDEQFF.

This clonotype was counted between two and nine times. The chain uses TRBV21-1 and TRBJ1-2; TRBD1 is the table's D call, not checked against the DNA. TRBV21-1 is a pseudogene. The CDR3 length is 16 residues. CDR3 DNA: TGTGCCAGCAGCCGGGACAGGGGGCGCCCGGTCTATGGCTACACCTTC. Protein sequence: CASSRDRGRPVYGYTF.

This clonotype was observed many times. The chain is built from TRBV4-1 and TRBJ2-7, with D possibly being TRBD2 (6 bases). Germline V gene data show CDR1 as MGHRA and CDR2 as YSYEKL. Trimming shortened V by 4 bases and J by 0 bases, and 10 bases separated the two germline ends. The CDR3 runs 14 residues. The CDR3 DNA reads TGCGCCAGCAGCCCGTACGGGGGCTCCTACGAGCAGTACTTC. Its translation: CASSPYGGSYEQYF.